This TCR beta chain emerged from a study of blood T cell repertoires in COVID-19. About the research overall: The study drew acute and convalescent COVID-19 samples from the United States, Italy and Spain.

The protocol was immunoSEQ multiplex PCR, while the TCRdb copy is restricted to in-frame clones and leaves out a portion. Of roughly 200,000 clones in the sample, about 88% are singletons; the top ten hold roughly 25%. Participants were aged about 18 to 100 years, lived in 24 US areas, and enrolled virtually. The CDR3 covers 15 residues. Germline CDR1 and CDR2: WNHNN and SYGVQD (reference sequence). Trimming pared 6 bases from V and 1 base from J, leaving 15 bases between. The specimen sequenced was PBMCs or T cells enriched from blood (not recorded which). V usage is TRBV10-1 and J usage is TRBJ1-1; a possible D gene is TRBD1 (5 bases). The sequence derives from a middle-aged woman in a cohort exposed to, infected with or recovered from COVID-19 (not recorded which). The chain's CDR3 is CASSGRGRGNTEAFF. CDR3 nucleotide sequence: TGCGCCAGCAGCGGGAGGGGACGGGGGAACACTGAAGCTTTCTTT.